This T cell receptor (beta chain) was observed in a study of cytomegalovirus exposure and HLA in healthy donors. About the study: One earlier analysis, a look at roughly 180 million T cells, found about 110 million unique TCR beta sequences. HLA-typed donors were the source of approximately 80 million unique TCRs held in an early data release.

Primers for the PCR totalled 60 Vbeta and 13 Jbeta. As originally analysed: A later analysis tallied 87 million or so unique TCR beta chains, some 12 million of them shared. The repertoire was sequenced with immunoSEQ multiplex PCR; TCRdb's copy has only in-frame clones and lacks some. The V and J calls and the clone size are those of that table, but D and trimming were determined from the DNA. In all, the sample yields tens of thousands of clones. With respect to this clone: Antigen specificity is unknown.

V dropped 3 bases and J dropped 5; count of bases not matched to a gene: 4. Germline V gives CDR1 SQVTM, CDR2 ANQGSEA. CDR3 length: 15 amino acids. Study-level points and caveats: Researchers counted around 170 TCR beta chains as cytomegalovirus-associated.

Input material: PBMCs. The V and J genes are TRBV29-1 and TRBJ2-3; 14 nucleotides match TRBD2. This TCR came from a middle-aged woman in good health and CMV-seronegative. CDR3 in DNA: TGCAGCGTTGAGGGGACTAGCGGGAGTCTAGATACGCAGTATTTT. This codes for CSVEGTSGSLDTQYF.